This record covers a single T cell receptor (beta chain). Its specificity is unknown. The data stem from a study of identical twins. Study findings and constraints: Cord blood beta clonotypes present at high abundance carried fewer insertions; no such pattern appeared in memory repertoires. There is a chance that invariant MAIT and iNKT cells partially muddied zero-insertion analyses.

The germline V gene encodes CDR1 LGHDT and CDR2 YNNKEL (reference sequence). The V and J ends lost 3 bases and 9 bases respectively, with 9 bases between them. CDR3 length equals 12 residues. Template switching introduced a universal primer site, and the cDNA bore unique molecular identifiers. TCRdb independently ran MiXCR on the 5' RACE reads; one entry per CDR3 protein. The sample lists about 890,000 distinct CDR3 sequences; 9% to 15% were seen once. In addition, the sample was reused for a study of yellow fever vaccine responses in identical twins.

The chain is built from TRBV3-1 and TRBJ2-1, with no clear D. Sequencing was done on a sample of PBMCs. This TCR was sampled from a woman in her late teens or twenties in good health. The CDR3 reads CASSQQSSEQFF. The CDR3 coding sequence is TGTGCCAGCAGCCAGCAGTCGTCTGAGCAGTTCTTC.